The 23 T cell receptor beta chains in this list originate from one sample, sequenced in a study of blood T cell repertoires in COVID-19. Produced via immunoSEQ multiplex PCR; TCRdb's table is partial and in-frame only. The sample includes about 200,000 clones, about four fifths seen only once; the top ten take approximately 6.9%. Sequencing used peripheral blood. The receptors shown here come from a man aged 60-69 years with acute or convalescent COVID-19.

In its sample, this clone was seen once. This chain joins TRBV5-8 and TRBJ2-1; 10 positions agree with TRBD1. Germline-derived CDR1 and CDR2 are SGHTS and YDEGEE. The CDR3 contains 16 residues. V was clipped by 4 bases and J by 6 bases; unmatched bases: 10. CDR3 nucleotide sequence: TGTGCCAGCAGCCCCAAAGACAGGGGGCTTCTCAATGAGCAGTTCTTC. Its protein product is CASSPKDRGLLNEQFF.

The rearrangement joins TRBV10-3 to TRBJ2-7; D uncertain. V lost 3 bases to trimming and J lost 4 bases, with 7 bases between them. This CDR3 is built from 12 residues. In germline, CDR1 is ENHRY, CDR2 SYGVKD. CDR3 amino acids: CAISDTPYEQYF. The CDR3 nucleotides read TGTGCCATCAGTGATACACCTTACGAGCAGTACTTC.

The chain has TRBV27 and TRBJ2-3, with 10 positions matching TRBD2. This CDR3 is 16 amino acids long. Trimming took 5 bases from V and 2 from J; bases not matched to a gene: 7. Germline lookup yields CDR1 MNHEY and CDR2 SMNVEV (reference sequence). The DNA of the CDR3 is TGTGCCAGCAGTATGACTAGCGGGTCCCTCACAGATACGCAGTATTTT. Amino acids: CASSMTSGSLTDTQYF.

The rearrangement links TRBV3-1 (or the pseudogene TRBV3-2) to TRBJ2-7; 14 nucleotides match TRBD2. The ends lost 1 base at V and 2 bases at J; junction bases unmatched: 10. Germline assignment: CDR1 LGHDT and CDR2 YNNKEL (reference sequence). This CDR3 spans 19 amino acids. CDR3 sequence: CASSQAGGTSGSHAYEQYF. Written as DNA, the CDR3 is TGTGCCAGCAGCCAAGCGGGGGGGACTAGCGGGAGTCACGCCTACGAGCAGTACTTC.

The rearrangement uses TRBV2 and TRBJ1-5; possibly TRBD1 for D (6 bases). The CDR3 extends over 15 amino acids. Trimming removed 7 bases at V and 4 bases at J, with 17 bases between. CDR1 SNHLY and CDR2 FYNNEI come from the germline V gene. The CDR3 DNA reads TGTGCCAGCATGAAGGGGACATCCCGTAATCAGCCCCAGCATTTT. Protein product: CASMKGTSRNQPQHF.

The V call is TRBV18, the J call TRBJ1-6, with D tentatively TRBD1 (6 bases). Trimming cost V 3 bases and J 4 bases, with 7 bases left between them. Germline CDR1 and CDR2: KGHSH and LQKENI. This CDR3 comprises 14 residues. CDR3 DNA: TGTGCCAGCTCACCTACAGGGTATAATTCACCCCTCCACTTT. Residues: CASSPTGYNSPLHF.

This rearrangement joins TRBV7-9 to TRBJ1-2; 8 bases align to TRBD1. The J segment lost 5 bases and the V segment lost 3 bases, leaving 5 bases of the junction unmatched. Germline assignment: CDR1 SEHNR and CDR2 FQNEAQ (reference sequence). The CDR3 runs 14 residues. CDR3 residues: CASSLGQAFYGYTF. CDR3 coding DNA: TGTGCCAGCAGCTTGGGACAGGCCTTTTATGGCTACACCTTC.

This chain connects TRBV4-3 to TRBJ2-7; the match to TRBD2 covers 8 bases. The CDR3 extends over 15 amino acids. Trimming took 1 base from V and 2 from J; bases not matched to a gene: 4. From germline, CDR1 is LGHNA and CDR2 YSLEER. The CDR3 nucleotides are TGCGCCAGCAGCCAAGTACGTAGCGGGGCCTACGAGCAGTACTTC. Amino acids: CASSQVRSGAYEQYF.

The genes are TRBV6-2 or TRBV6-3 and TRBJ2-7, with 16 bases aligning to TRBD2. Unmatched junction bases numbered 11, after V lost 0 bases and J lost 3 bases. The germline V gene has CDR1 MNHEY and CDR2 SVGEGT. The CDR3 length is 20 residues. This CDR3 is CASSYSLGLAGGPRFYEQYF. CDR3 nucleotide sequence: TGTGCCAGCAGTTACTCGTTGGGACTAGCGGGGGGGCCTCGATTCTACGAGCAGTACTTC.

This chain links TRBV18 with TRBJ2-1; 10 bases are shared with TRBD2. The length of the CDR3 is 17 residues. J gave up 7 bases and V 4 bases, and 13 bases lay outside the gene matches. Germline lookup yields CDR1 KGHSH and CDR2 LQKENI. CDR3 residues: CASSLRTSGDGRNEQFF. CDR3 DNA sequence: TGTGCCAGCTCACTTCGGACTAGCGGTGACGGGAGGAATGAGCAGTTCTTC.

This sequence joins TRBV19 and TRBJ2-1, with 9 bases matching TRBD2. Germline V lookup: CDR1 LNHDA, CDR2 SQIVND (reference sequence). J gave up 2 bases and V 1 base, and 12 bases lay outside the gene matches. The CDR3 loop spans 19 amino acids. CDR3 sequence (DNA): TGTGCCAGTAGTATAGGGGGCGGGAGGGCCGACGGCGCCTACAATGAGCAGTTCTTC. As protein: CASSIGGGRADGAYNEQFF.

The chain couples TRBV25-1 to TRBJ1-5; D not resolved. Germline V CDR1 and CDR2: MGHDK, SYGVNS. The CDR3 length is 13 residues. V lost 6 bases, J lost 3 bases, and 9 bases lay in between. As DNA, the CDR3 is TGTGCCAGCAGCCACAGTCTCAATCAGCCCCAGCATTTT. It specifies CASSHSLNQPQHF.

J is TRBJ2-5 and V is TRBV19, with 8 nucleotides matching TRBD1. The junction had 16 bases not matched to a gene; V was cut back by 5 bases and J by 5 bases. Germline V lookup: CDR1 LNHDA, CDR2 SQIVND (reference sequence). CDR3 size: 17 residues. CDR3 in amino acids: CASSSNGGQGASETQYF. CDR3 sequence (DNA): TGTGCCAGTAGTTCAAATGGCGGGCAGGGGGCTTCGGAGACCCAGTACTTC. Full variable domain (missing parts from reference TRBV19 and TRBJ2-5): DGGITQSPKYLFRKEGQNVTLSCEQNLNHDAMYWYRQDPGQGLRLIYYSQIVNDFQKGDIAEGYSVSREKKESFPLTVTSAQKNPTAFYLCASSSNGGQGASETQYFGPGTRLLVL.

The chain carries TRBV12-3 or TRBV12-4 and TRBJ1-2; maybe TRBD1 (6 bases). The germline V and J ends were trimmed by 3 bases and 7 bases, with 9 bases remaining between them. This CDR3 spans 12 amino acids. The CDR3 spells CASSFGGLGYTF. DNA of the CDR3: TGTGCCAGCAGTTTCGGGGGGCTTGGCTACACCTTC.

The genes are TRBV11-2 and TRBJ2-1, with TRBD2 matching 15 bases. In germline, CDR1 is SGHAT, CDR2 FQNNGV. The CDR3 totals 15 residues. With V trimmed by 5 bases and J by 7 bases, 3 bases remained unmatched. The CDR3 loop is CASSRTSGRGNEQFF. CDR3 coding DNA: TGTGCCAGCAGCCGGACTAGCGGGAGGGGTAATGAGCAGTTCTTC.

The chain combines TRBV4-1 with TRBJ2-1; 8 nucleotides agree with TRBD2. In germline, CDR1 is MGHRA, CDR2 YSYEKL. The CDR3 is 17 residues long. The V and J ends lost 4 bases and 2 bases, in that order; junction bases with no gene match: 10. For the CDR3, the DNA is TGCGCCAGCAGCCCACTCTCTAGCGGGCTGACCTACAATGAGCAGTTCTTC. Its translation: CASSPLSSGLTYNEQFF.

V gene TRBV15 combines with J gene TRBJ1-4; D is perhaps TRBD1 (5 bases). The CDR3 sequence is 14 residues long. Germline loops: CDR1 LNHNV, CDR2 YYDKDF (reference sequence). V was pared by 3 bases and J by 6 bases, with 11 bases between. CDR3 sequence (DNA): TGTGCCACCAGCAGCCCTGGGGGGGATGAAAAACTGTTTTTT. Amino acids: CATSSPGGDEKLFF.

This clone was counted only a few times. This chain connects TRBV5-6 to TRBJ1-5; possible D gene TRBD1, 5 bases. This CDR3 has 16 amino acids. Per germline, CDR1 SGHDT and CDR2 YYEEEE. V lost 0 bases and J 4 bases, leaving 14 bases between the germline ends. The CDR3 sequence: CASSLDGGKRNQPQHF. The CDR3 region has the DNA TGTGCCAGCAGCTTGGACGGGGGAAAAAGGAATCAGCCCCAGCATTTT.

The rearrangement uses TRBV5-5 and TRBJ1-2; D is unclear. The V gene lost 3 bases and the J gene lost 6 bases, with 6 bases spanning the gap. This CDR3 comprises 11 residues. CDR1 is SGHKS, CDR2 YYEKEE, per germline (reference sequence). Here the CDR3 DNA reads TGTGCCAGCAGCTGGCAAGATGGCTACACCTTC. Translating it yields CASSWQDGYTF.

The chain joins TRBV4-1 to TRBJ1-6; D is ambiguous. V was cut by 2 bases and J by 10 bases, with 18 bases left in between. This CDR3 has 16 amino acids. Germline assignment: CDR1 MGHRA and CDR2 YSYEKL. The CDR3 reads CASSQSWPSPGSPLHF. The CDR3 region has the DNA TGCGCCAGCAGCCAATCGTGGCCCTCACCCGGGTCACCCCTCCACTTT.

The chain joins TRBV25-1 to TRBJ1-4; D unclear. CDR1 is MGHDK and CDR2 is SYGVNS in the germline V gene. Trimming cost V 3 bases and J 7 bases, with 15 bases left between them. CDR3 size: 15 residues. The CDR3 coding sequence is TGTGCCAGCAGTGACCTCCGAGCGGAGGGTGAAAAACTGTTTTTT. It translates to CASSDLRAEGEKLFF.

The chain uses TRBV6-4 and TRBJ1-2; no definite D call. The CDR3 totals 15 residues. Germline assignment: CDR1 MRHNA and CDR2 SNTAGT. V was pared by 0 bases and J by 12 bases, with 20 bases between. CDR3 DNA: TGTGCCAGCAGTGACTCGATGTCAGCCCTCGGAGGTGACACCTTC. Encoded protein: CASSDSMSALGGDTF.

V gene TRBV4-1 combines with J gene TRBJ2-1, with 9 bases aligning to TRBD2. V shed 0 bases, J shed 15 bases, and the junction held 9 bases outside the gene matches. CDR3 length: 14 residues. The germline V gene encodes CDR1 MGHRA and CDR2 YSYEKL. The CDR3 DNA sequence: TGCGCCAGCAGCCAAGATCTCACTAGCGGGTATCCGTTCTTC. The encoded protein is CASSQDLTSGYPFF.